Following are 18 T cell receptor beta chains from one sample sequenced in a study of blood T cell repertoires in COVID-19. TCRdb's copy holds only in-frame clones and misses some; the assay was immunoSEQ multiplex PCR. This repertoire shows around 140,000 clones, around 88% found once; its top ten account for 25% to 30%. The source material was peripheral blood. All receptors derive from a human donor in a cohort sampled during active COVID-19.

The J gene is TRBJ1-5, the V gene TRBV18, with D possibly being TRBD1 (6 bases). This CDR3 contains 13 residues. Germline V CDR1 and CDR2: KGHSH, LQKENI. Trimming removed 3 bases at V and 9 bases at J, with 12 bases between. The CDR3 loop is CASSPDTGWPQHF. In DNA, the CDR3 is TGTGCCAGCTCACCTGATACAGGGTGGCCCCAGCATTTT.

V and J are TRBV2 and TRBJ1-5, with D hard to call. The CDR3 runs to 15 residues. Germline values: CDR1 SNHLY, CDR2 FYNNEI. The germline V and J ends were trimmed by 4 bases and 0 bases, with 10 bases remaining between them. The CDR3 reads CASSVYGYSNQPQHF. The DNA for the CDR3 is TGTGCCAGCAGTGTGTACGGGTATAGCAATCAGCCCCAGCATTTT.

This sequence joins TRBV19 and TRBJ2-2; the D gene is possibly TRBD1 (6 bases). Trimming cost V 0 bases and J 1 base, with 12 bases left between them. CDR3 size: 17 residues. Germline V gene data show CDR1 as LNHDA and CDR2 as SQIVND (reference sequence). The CDR3 DNA is TGTGCCAGTAGTATAGATCGGACAGAGCTGAACACCGGGGAGCTGTTTTTT. Encoded protein: CASSIDRTELNTGELFF.

V is TRBV4-3 and J is TRBJ2-2; TRBD1 is a possible D gene (6 bases). The CDR3 sequence is 16 residues long. Looked up from germline, CDR1 is LGHNA and CDR2 is YSLEER. V gave up 0 bases and J gave up 6 bases, with 14 bases separating them. Here the CDR3 DNA reads TGCGCCAGCAGCCAAGACTCCAGGGGTATCGCCGGGGAGCTGTTTTTT. It encodes CASSQDSRGIAGELFF.

V gene TRBV10-3 combines with J gene TRBJ1-1; no reliable D call. With 8 bases removed from V and 1 base from J, the gap between germline ends came to 14 bases. The germline V gene has CDR1 ENHRY and CDR2 SYGVKD. The CDR3 loop spans 14 amino acids. CDR3 nucleotide sequence: TGTGCCATCCGAGAGGGTCGGGGGAACACTGAAGCTTTCTTT. Translated, it gives CAIREGRGNTEAFF.

The chain joins TRBV7-8 to TRBJ2-1; tentatively, D is TRBD1 (6 bases). V was trimmed by 1 base and J by 2 bases, leaving 18 bases between them. CDR1 and CDR2 from the germline V gene are SGHVS and FQNEAQ. This CDR3 contains 18 residues. The CDR3 loop reads CASSLVSRRQGTYNEQFF. CDR3 DNA: TGTGCCAGCAGCTTAGTTTCCCGCCGTCAGGGGACCTACAATGAGCAGTTCTTC.

The V gene is TRBV5-6, the J gene TRBJ1-2; no reliable D call. V was pared by 1 base and J by 5 bases, with 12 bases between. CDR3 length: 14 amino acids. The germline V gene encodes CDR1 SGHDT and CDR2 YYEEEE. The CDR3 coding sequence is TGTGCCAGCAGCTTGAGTAGGGCGGGGTATGGCTACACCTTC. Encoded protein: CASSLSRAGYGYTF.

The rearrangement uses TRBV23-1 and TRBJ2-5; TRBD1 might be the D (7 bases). TRBV23-1 is noted as an ORF with a role that remains uncertain. V was pared by 3 bases and J by 4 bases, with 18 bases between. The CDR3 totals 16 residues. CDR3 DNA sequence: TGCGCCAGCAGTCACCCGAGGGGGCAGGGGGGAGAGACCCAGTACTTC. This gives the protein CASSHPRGQGGETQYF.

The chain uses TRBV3-1 (or the pseudogene TRBV3-2) and TRBJ2-5; no reliable D call. V lost 1 base and J 3 bases, leaving 9 bases between the germline ends. CDR3 length: 14 amino acids. Germline CDR1 and CDR2: LGHDT and YNNKEL (reference sequence). The chain's CDR3 is CASSQAHNKETQYF. CDR3 bases: TGTGCCAGCAGCCAAGCGCACAACAAAGAGACCCAGTACTTC.

DNA for the CDR3: TGTGCCAGCAGCTCCTGGACAGGGGAGGGGGAGACCCAGTACTTC. The encoded protein is CASSSWTGEGETQYF. The J gene is TRBJ2-5, the V gene TRBV7-9, with TRBD1 matching over 9 bases. J lost 5 bases, V lost 4 bases, and 8 bases had no gene match. CDR1 SEHNR and CDR2 FQNEAQ come from the germline V gene (reference sequence). The CDR3 is 15 residues long.

The V and J genes are TRBV6-5 and TRBJ1-2; D uncertain. The V gene lost 0 bases and the J gene lost 4 bases, with 9 bases spanning the gap. CDR3 length: 14 amino acids. Germline CDR1 is MNHEY and CDR2 is SVGAGI. The CDR3 here is CASSYSNPSYGYTF. The DNA for the CDR3 is TGTGCCAGCAGTTACTCGAATCCCAGCTATGGCTACACCTTC.

CDR3 residues: CASSVGGGDSYEQYF. The CDR3 DNA reads as TGTGCCAGCAGCGTAGGGGGGGGCGACTCCTACGAGCAGTACTTC. This sequence joins TRBV9 and TRBJ2-7, with a weak D call TRBD2 (7 bases). In germline, CDR1 is SGDLS, CDR2 YYNGEE. The CDR3 runs 15 residues. V lost 0 bases to trimming and J lost 0 bases, with 10 bases between them.

V gene TRBV6-5 combines with J gene TRBJ1-1; TRBD1 might be the D (5 bases). V was trimmed by 2 bases and J by 5 bases, leaving 6 bases between them. This CDR3 is built from 12 residues. Germline values: CDR1 MNHEY, CDR2 SVGAGI. The CDR3 loop is CASSYGGTEAFF. CDR3 coding DNA: TGTGCCAGCAGTTACGGGGGGACTGAAGCTTTCTTT.

The chain employs TRBV3-1 (or the pseudogene TRBV3-2) and TRBJ1-6, with 9 nucleotides matching TRBD1. V was pared by 7 bases and J by 7 bases, with 5 bases of the junction left unmatched. The V gene's germline CDR1 is LGHDT and CDR2 YNNKEL (reference sequence). This CDR3 has 14 amino acids. CDR3 DNA sequence: TGTGCCAGCACCAGACAGGGGGAGAATTCACCCCTCCACTTT. It yields the protein CASTRQGENSPLHF.

The CDR3 sequence: CASSDRDILAKNIQYF. CDR3 bases: TGTGCCAGCAGCGACAGGGACATTCTAGCCAAAAACATTCAGTACTTC. The chain links TRBV6-6 to TRBJ2-4; 7 nucleotides align to TRBD1. CDR1 MNHNY and CDR2 SVGAGI come from the germline V gene (reference sequence). V lost 6 bases, J lost 0 bases, and 8 bases stayed unmatched. The CDR3 sequence is 16 residues long.

The chain uses TRBV5-5 and TRBJ2-5, with D maybe TRBD2 (6 bases). V lost 5 bases and J 2 bases, leaving 13 bases between the germline ends. This CDR3 comprises 14 residues. Looked up from germline, CDR1 is SGHKS and CDR2 is YYEKEE (reference sequence). The DNA for the CDR3 is TGTGCCAGCAGACCAACCGGGACTCAAGAGACCCAGTACTTC. This codes for CASRPTGTQETQYF.

CDR3 amino acids: CASSPSLTGAMEKLFF. The CDR3 DNA follows: TGTGCCAGCTCACCCTCCTTGACAGGGGCTATGGAAAAACTGTTTTTT. This chain connects TRBV18 to TRBJ1-4; 8 bases are shared with TRBD1. Germline CDR1 reads KGHSH; CDR2 reads LQKENI. V shed 3 bases and J 8 bases; nucleotides not matched to a gene: 11. The CDR3 is made up of 16 amino acids.

This chain links TRBV30 with TRBJ2-2; 8 nucleotides align to TRBD1. The CDR3 is made up of 17 amino acids. V was pared by 0 bases and J by 5 bases, with 11 bases of the junction left unmatched. The germline CDR1 and CDR2 sequences are GTSNPN and SVGIG (reference sequence). The CDR3 nucleotides are TGTGCCTGGAGTGTATCTCCGGGCAGGGGGCATACCGGGGAGCTGTTTTTT. Translated: CAWSVSPGRGHTGELFF.